The rows below give T cell receptor beta chains drawn from one sample of a study of vaccination and CD4 T cells after COVID-19. For these TCRs, the target antigens are not known. TCRdb ran MiXCR on the PCR reads and lists one entry per CDR3 protein. The sample has more than 9,500 distinct CDR3 sequences; more than 50% are singletons. Input material: CD4+ T cells from blood, cultured in vitro. These receptors were collected from a human donor who had recovered from COVID-19. CDR3s include the opening cysteine and the closing phenylalanine or tryptophan. A D gene is named only where the DNA matches it firmly.

TRBD1	TRBV12-3/TRBV12-4	TRBJ2-5	CASSPNRDRGKETQYF
TRBD1	TRBV30	TRBJ1-6	CAWGGDRDDISPLHF
-	TRBV19	TRBJ2-2	CASSIGQAGELFF
TRBD1	TRBV7-9	TRBJ1-1	CASSPGQAKAEAFF
TRBD1	TRBV20-1	TRBJ1-3	CSARVFQGVSGNTIYF
-	TRBV24-1	TRBJ1-1	CATSVRGGETFF
TRBD2	TRBV12-3/TRBV12-4	TRBJ2-5	CASNWAGGLGETQYF
-	TRBV20-1	TRBJ2-2	CSASRYRSNTGELFF
-	TRBV19	TRBJ2-2	CAPWGQIYTGELFF
-	TRBV4-1	TRBJ2-3	CASSHRTDTQYF
-	TRBV20-1	TRBJ2-5	CSANNRETQYF
-	TRBV10-3	TRBJ2-5	CAIKGGQGQETQYF
-	TRBV7-2	TRBJ2-3	CASSFFDREADTQYF
TRBD1	TRBV4-1	TRBJ1-5	CASSRTGGNQPQHF
-	TRBV4-1	TRBJ2-2	CASSQPSRSAGELFF
-	TRBV12-3/TRBV12-4	TRBJ1-1	CASSSGRSVNTEAFF
TRBD1	TRBV5-1	TRBJ1-6	CASSLTPGGQDSPLHF
-	TRBV15	TRBJ2-3	CATSPRLVLDTQYF
-	TRBV27	TRBJ1-1	CATATLSNTEAFF
TRBD2	TRBV7-3	TRBJ2-5	CASSATSGPQETQYF
-	TRBV15	TRBJ1-2	CATSRDHVYGYTF
TRBD1	TRBV20-1	TRBJ1-1	CSASQETGARAEAFF
-	TRBV11-3	TRBJ2-7	CASSDTGSGGLQYF
-	TRBV27	TRBJ2-1	CASTPRGSYNEQFF
-	TRBV12-3/TRBV12-4	TRBJ2-2	CASRRQNTGELFF